The text below deals with one T cell receptor (beta chain). Its antigen is undetermined. Only in-frame clones appear in the TCRdb table, and some are missing; sequencing was by immunoSEQ multiplex PCR. The table includes approximately 210,000 clones, roughly 86% detected once. This sample was included in a study of cytomegalovirus exposure and HLA in healthy donors. General observations from the study: Cytomegalovirus status, reportedly, was diagnosed with high specificity and sensitivity by the classifier.

V was trimmed by 4 bases and J by 2 bases, leaving 13 bases between them. This CDR3 spans 15 amino acids. Germline CDR1 and CDR2: MGHRA and YSYEKL. Sequences were obtained from PBMCs. The V call is TRBV4-1, the J call TRBJ2-3; no firm D call. This TCR was sampled from a woman aged 18-29 years in good health and CMV-seronegative. DNA for the CDR3: TGCGCCAGCAGCCCCCGAACTTATCACACAGATACGCAGTATTTT. It encodes CASSPRTYHTDTQYF.